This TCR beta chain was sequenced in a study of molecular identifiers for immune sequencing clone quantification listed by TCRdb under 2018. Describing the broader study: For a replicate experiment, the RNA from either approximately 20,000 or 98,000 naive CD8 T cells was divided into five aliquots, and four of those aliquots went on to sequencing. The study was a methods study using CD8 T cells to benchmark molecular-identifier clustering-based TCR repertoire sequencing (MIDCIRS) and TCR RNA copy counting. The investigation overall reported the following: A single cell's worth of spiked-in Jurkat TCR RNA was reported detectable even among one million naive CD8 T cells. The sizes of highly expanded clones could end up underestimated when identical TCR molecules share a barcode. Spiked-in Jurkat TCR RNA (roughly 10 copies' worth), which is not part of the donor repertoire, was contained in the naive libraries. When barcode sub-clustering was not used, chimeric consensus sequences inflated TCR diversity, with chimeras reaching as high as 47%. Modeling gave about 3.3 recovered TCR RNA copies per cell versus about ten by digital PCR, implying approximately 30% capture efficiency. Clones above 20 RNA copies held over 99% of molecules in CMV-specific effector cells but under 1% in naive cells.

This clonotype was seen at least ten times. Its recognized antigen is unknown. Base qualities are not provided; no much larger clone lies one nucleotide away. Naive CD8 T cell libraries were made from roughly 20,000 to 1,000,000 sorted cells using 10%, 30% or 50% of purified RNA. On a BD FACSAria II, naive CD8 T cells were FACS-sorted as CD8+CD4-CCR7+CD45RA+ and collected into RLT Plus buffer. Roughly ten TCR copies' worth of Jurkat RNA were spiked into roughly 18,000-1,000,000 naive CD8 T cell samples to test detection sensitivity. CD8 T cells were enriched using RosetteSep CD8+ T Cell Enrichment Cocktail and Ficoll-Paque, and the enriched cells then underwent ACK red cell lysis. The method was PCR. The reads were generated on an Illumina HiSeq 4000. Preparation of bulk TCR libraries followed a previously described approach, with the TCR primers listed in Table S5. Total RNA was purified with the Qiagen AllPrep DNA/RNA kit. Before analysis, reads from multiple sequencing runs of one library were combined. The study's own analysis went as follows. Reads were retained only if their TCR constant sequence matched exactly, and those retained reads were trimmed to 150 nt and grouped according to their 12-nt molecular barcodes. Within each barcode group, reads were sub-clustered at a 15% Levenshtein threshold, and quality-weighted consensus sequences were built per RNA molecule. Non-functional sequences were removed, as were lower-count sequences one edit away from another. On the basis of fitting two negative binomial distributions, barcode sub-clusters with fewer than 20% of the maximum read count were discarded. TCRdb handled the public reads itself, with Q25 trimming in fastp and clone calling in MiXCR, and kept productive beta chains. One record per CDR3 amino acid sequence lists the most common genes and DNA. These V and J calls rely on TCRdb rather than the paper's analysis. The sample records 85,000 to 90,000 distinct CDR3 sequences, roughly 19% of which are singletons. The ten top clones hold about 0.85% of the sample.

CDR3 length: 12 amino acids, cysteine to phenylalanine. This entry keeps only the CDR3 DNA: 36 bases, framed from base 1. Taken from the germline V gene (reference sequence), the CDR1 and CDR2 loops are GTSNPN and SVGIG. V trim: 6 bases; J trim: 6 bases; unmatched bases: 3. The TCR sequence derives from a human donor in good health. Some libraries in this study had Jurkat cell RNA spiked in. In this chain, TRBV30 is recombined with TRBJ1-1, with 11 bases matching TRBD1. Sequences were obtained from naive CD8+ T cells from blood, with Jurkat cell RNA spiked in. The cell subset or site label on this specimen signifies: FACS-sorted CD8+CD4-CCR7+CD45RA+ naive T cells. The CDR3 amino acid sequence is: CACPGQGAEAFF. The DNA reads TGTGCCTGCCCGGGACAGGGGGCTGAAGCTTTCTTT.